Below are 7 T cell receptor beta chains sequenced from a single sample in a study of vaccination and CD4 T cells after COVID-19. The treatment denotes: roughly ten-day PBMC culture with coronavirus spike peptide pools or control peptides (ViraFEST assay). Sequencing of DNA taken from cultured CD4+ T cells relied on the Oncomine TCR Beta short-read assay. TCRdb recomputed calls from the PCR reads with MiXCR, one row per CDR3 protein. This table has approximately 21,000 distinct CDR3 sequences, 45% to 55% appearing once. What these receptors recognize is not known. The specimen sequenced was CD4+ T cells from blood, cultured in vitro. Receptors were obtained from a human donor who had recovered from COVID-19.

The V gene is TRBV7-9, the J gene TRBJ1-1; 11 bases map to TRBD1. With 4 bases clipped from V and 3 bases from J, the junction kept 4 bases outside the gene matches. Per germline, CDR1 SEHNR and CDR2 FQNEAQ (reference sequence). This CDR3 has 15 amino acids. DNA for the CDR3: TGTGCCAGCAGCTCTTGGACAGGGGGCTACACTGAAGCTTTCTTT. Translated: CASSSWTGGYTEAFF.

This clonotype came up a few times. The chain employs TRBV7-9 and TRBJ2-1; tentative D call: TRBD2 (7 bases). The V gene's germline CDR1 is SEHNR and CDR2 FQNEAQ (reference sequence). This CDR3 comprises 16 residues. V was shortened by 5 bases and J by 6 bases, with 20 bases between the two germline ends. CDR3 DNA: TGTGCCAGCAGCCCACCGGGGGCGGGAGACGGCAATGAGCAGTTCTTC. Its translation is CASSPPGAGDGNEQFF.

V gene TRBV19 combines with J gene TRBJ1-1; D is unresolved. Germline V gene data show CDR1 as LNHDA and CDR2 as SQIVND (reference sequence). Trimming stripped 1 base from V and 6 bases from J, with 9 bases between. The CDR3 extends over 13 amino acids. In DNA form, the CDR3 reads TGTGCCAGTAGTATAGGGCCGGTAGCTGAAGCTTTCTTT. Its translation: CASSIGPVAEAFF.

The V and J genes are TRBV18 and TRBJ1-1; D is undetermined. Germline loops: CDR1 KGHSH, CDR2 LQKENI. V was shortened by 3 bases and J by 0 bases, with 8 bases between the two germline ends. This CDR3 is built from 14 residues. The CDR3 nucleotides read TGTGCCAGCTCACCGGGATACATGAACACTGAAGCTTTCTTT. Its translation: CASSPGYMNTEAFF.

This chain connects TRBV6-2 or TRBV6-3 to TRBJ1-1; D call uncertain. The V gene's germline CDR1 is MNHEY and CDR2 SVGEGT. The V end was cut by 8 bases, the J end by 1 base, with 8 bases between. The CDR3 is 12 residues long. In DNA, the CDR3 is TGTGCCAGCGTCACACGGAACACTGAAGCTTTCTTT. Translating it yields CASVTRNTEAFF.

The chain joins TRBV20-1 to TRBJ2-5; the D is unclear. Between the trimmed V and J ends, which lost 3 bases and 2 bases, there was a span of 16 bases. Germline lookup yields CDR1 DFQATT and CDR2 SNEGSKA (reference sequence). CDR3 length: 15 amino acids. CDR3 DNA sequence: TGCAGTGCTAGGGGTTTAAAACACCCTCAAGAGACCCAGTACTTC. Translated: CSARGLKHPQETQYF.

The V and J genes are TRBV7-2 and TRBJ1-1; tentatively, D is TRBD1 (5 bases). From germline, CDR1 is SGHTA and CDR2 FQGNSA. V dropped 7 bases and J dropped 0 bases, with 15 bases sitting between them. The CDR3 is made up of 15 amino acids. DNA for the CDR3: TGTGCCAGCAAAACCCAGGGCGACATGAACACTGAAGCTTTCTTT. Its translation is CASKTQGDMNTEAFF.